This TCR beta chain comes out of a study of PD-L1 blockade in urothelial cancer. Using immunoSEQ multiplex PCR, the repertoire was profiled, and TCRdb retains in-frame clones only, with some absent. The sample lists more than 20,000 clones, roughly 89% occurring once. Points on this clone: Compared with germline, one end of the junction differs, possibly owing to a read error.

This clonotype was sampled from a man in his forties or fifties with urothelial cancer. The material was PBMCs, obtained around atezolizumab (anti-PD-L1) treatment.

The CDR3 is CASSGARQPNF. The CDR3 DNA sequence: TGTGCCAGCAGTGGCGCCCGACAGCCCAACTTC. J is TRBJ1-2 and V is TRBV2; a possible D gene is TRBD1 (5 bases). Germline loops: CDR1 SNHLY, CDR2 FYNNEI. The CDR3 runs to 11 residues.